This is a list of T cell receptor beta chains from one sample in a study of spatial heterogeneity in lung cancer. TCRdb reprocessed the 5' RACE reads with MiXCR, giving one entry per CDR3 protein. The data hold about 38,000 distinct CDR3 sequences, with around 5.2% observed a single time. The source was PBMCs, collected at surgery. The receptors here all came from a female donor with early-stage non-small cell lung cancer. CDR3s include the opening cysteine and the closing phenylalanine or tryptophan. The D gene is left open where the match is weak. The size of a clone is reported for some rows only, either as once, few or many, or as a class for expanded clones.

>TRBV5-6|.|many|TRBJ1-2
CASSLVPTGQNGYTF
TGTGCCAGCAGCTTGGTGCCAACCGGACAGAATGGCTACACCTTC
>TRBV7-9|.|.|TRBJ1-5
CASSLDSSHQPQHF
TGTGCCAGCAGCCTTGACAGTAGCCATCAGCCCCAGCATTTT
>TRBV9|.|many|TRBJ2-3
CASSPYNSADTQYF
TGTGCCAGCAGCCCATATAACAGCGCAGATACGCAGTATTTT
>TRBV18|.|many|TRBJ1-4
CASRGQLNEKLFF
TGTGCCAGCCGGGGGCAGCTTAATGAAAAACTGTTTTTT
>TRBV12-3/TRBV12-4|TRBD1|many|TRBJ1-2
CASSSDRVNGYTF
TGTGCCAGCAGCTCCGACAGGGTGAATGGCTACACCTTC
>TRBV3-1|.|.|TRBJ2-2
CASSQGAVGSTGELFF
TGTGCCAGCAGCCAAGGGGCTGTCGGCAGCACCGGGGAGCTGTTTTTT
>TRBV4-3|.|many|TRBJ1-6
CASSQDPAGLRETRNSPLHF
TGCGCCAGCAGCCAAGATCCGGCAGGGTTGAGAGAGACTAGGAATTCACCCCTCCACTTT
>TRBV6-6|TRBD1|many|TRBJ2-5
CASSYTETGGDETQYF
TGTGCCAGCAGTTACACCGAGACAGGGGGCGATGAGACCCAGTACTTC
>TRBV7-9|TRBD1|once|TRBJ1-6
CASSSSGQVYNSPLHF
TGTGCCAGCAGCTCCTCCGGACAGGTCTATAATTCACCCCTCCACTTT
>TRBV12-5|.|few|TRBJ2-3
CASGPTTDTQYF
TGTGCTAGTGGTCCGACCACAGATACGCAGTATTTT
>TRBV6-2/TRBV6-3|.|.|TRBJ2-7
CASSIRGGSYEQYF
TGTGCCAGCAGCATCAGGGGGGGATCCTACGAGCAGTACTTC
>TRBV19|.|many|TRBJ2-1
CASRGAAGPYNEQFF
TGTGCCAGTAGGGGGGCTGCGGGGCCTTACAATGAGCAGTTCTTC
>TRBV20-1|.|many|TRBJ1-2
CSAVDRGYGYTF
TGCAGTGCTGTAGACCGGGGCTATGGCTACACCTTC
>TRBV4-2|TRBD1|many|TRBJ2-5
CASSQAWDSDVTQYF
TGTGCCAGCAGCCAAGCCTGGGACAGCGACGTGACCCAGTACTTC
>TRBV7-2|TRBD2|many|TRBJ2-1
CASKSGGRYNEQFF
TGTGCCAGCAAAAGCGGGGGTAGGTACAATGAGCAGTTCTTC
>TRBV6-5|.|many|TRBJ2-5
CASSSDPGGLETQYF
TGTGCCAGCAGTTCAGATCCAGGGGGACTGGAGACCCAGTACTTC
>TRBV29-1|.|many|TRBJ1-4
CSASNRGPLFF
TGCAGCGCTTCAAACAGAGGCCCCCTGTTTTTT
>TRBV10-1|.|few|TRBJ2-1
CASSEMPRGEQFF
TGCGCCAGCAGTGAGATGCCAAGGGGTGAGCAGTTCTTC
>TRBV12-3/TRBV12-4|TRBD1|.|TRBJ2-7
CASSLGDRGYEQYF
TGTGCCAGCAGTTTGGGGGACAGGGGATACGAGCAGTACTTC
>TRBV28|.|many|TRBJ2-2
CASTQTGELFF
TGTGCCAGCACCCAAACCGGGGAGCTGTTTTTT
>TRBV7-9|.|.|TRBJ1-5
CASSLGANQPQHF
TGTGCCAGCAGCTTAGGGGCCAATCAGCCCCAGCATTTT
>TRBV11-2|.|.|TRBJ2-1
CASSLPGDNEQFF
TGTGCCAGCAGCTTACCGGGGGACAATGAGCAGTTCTTC
>TRBV20-1|.|many|TRBJ1-1
CSARGPNTEAFF
TGCAGTGCTAGGGGGCCAAACACTGAAGCTTTCTTT
>TRBV19|.|.|TRBJ1-2
CASSMTGSGYTF
TGTGCCAGTAGTATGACAGGCTCGGGCTACACCTTC
>TRBV7-9|TRBD2|many|TRBJ2-1
CASSLRIAGGPDEQFF
TGTGCCAGCAGCTTAAGGATAGCGGGGGGTCCGGATGAGCAGTTCTTC
>TRBV7-9|.|many|TRBJ1-1
CATRAFTEAFF
TGTGCCACCCGCGCCTTCACTGAAGCTTTCTTT
>TRBV5-4|.|many|TRBJ2-7
CASSLRQTLEQYF
TGTGCCAGCAGCCTCCGACAGACCCTCGAGCAGTACTTC
>TRBV7-2|.|many|TRBJ1-6
CASSLGTVKNSPLHF
TGTGCCAGCAGCTTAGGGACAGTAAAAAATTCACCCCTCCACTTT
>TRBV6-5|.|many|TRBJ2-3
CASSYSSEGQYF
TGTGCCAGCAGTTACTCCAGTGAGGGGCAGTATTTT
>TRBV5-1|TRBD1|few|TRBJ2-1
CASSSGQGESWQFF
TGCGCCAGCAGCTCGGGACAGGGGGAATCGTGGCAGTTCTTC
>TRBV5-1|TRBD2|many|TRBJ2-5
CASSLGLRETQYF
TGCGCCAGCAGCCTGGGACTACGGGAGACCCAGTACTTC
>TRBV4-2|TRBD2|.|TRBJ2-1
CASSHLSASGWVSEQFF
TGTGCCAGCAGCCACTTAAGTGCTAGCGGGTGGGTCTCCGAGCAGTTCTTC
>TRBV29-1|TRBD2|many|TRBJ2-7
CSAAGLVLNEQYF
TGCAGCGCCGCGGGACTAGTGTTGAACGAGCAGTACTTC
>TRBV12-3/TRBV12-4|.|few|TRBJ1-2
CASSLGVLGYTF
TGTGCCAGCAGTTTAGGGGTTCTTGGCTACACCTTC
>TRBV28|.|many|TRBJ1-2
CASSYLNYGYTF
TGTGCCAGCAGCTACCTGAACTATGGCTACACCTTC
>TRBV3-1|TRBD2|.|TRBJ2-3
CASLGRDLEADTQYF
TGTGCCAGCCTTGGGAGGGACCTGGAGGCAGATACGCAGTATTTT
>TRBV7-8|.|many|TRBJ1-2
CASSFRGSYGYTF
TGTGCCAGCAGCTTTAGGGGGAGCTATGGCTACACCTTC
>TRBV20-1|.|few|TRBJ1-5
CSARDRPRSNQPQHF
TGCAGTGCTAGAGATCGCCCGAGGAGCAATCAGCCCCAGCATTTT
>TRBV6-5|TRBD1|many|TRBJ1-3
CASSYGRGHGNTIYF
TGTGCCAGCAGTTACGGCAGGGGGCATGGAAACACCATATATTTT
>TRBV20-1|TRBD2|many|TRBJ2-3
CSARYSGGAWTLSTDTQYF
TGCAGTGCTAGATACAGCGGGGGGGCCTGGACACTTAGCACAGATACGCAGTATTTT
>TRBV7-2|.|.|TRBJ2-7
CASSLGYGGEQYF
TGTGCCAGCAGCTTAGGTTACGGCGGCGAGCAGTACTTC
>TRBV25-1|.|many|TRBJ2-5
CASSDATRRGTQYF
TGTGCCAGCAGTGATGCGACGAGAAGAGGGACCCAGTACTTC
>TRBV7-2|.|.|TRBJ2-7
CASSLGTDLGQYF
TGTGCCAGCAGCTTAGGGACAGACTTAGGCCAGTACTTC
>TRBV6-1|.|many|TRBJ2-3
CASSFLSATDTQYF
TGTGCCAGCAGTTTCCTCTCCGCTACAGATACGCAGTATTTT
>TRBV3-1|TRBD1|.|TRBJ2-7
CASSPHRGRQYF
TGTGCCAGCAGCCCGCACAGGGGTCGGCAGTACTTC
>TRBV4-1|TRBD1|many|TRBJ2-1
CASSQEDRVYEQFF
TGCGCCAGCAGCCAGGAGGACAGGGTCTATGAGCAGTTCTTC
>TRBV14|.|many|TRBJ2-4
CASSQGQRDIQYF
TGTGCCAGCAGCCAAGGTCAGCGGGACATTCAGTACTTC
>TRBV6-2/TRBV6-3|.|few|TRBJ1-6
CASSSPGGALSPLHF
TGTGCCAGCAGTTCCCCCGGGGGGGCGCTTTCACCCCTCCACTTT
>TRBV18|.|few|TRBJ1-1
CASSPLAGQQTEAFF
TGTGCCAGCTCACCTCTAGCGGGACAACAGACTGAAGCTTTCTTT
>TRBV20-1|TRBD2|many|TRBJ2-5
CSARVSLAGETQYF
TGCAGTGCTAGAGTTTCATTAGCGGGGGAGACCCAGTACTTC
>TRBV20-1|.|few|TRBJ1-2
CSAYIGGNYGYTF
TGCAGTGCTTACATAGGGGGGAACTATGGCTACACCTTC
>TRBV9|TRBD2|many|TRBJ2-4
CASSAPRGGAENIQYF
TGTGCCAGCAGCGCCCCGCGCGGGGGGGCGGAAAACATTCAGTACTTC
>TRBV29-1|.|many|TRBJ1-4
CSVEVGLRNEKLFF
TGCAGCGTTGAAGTCGGGCTGCGTAATGAAAAACTGTTTTTT
>TRBV9|TRBD2|.|TRBJ2-3
CASSATSGGDTQYF
TGTGCCAGCAGCGCGACTAGCGGGGGAGATACGCAGTATTTT
>TRBV7-6|TRBD1|.|TRBJ2-1
CASSLGRQGIRNEQFF
TGTGCCAGCAGCTTAGGTAGACAGGGTATTCGCAATGAGCAGTTCTTC